This T cell receptor (beta chain) was sequenced for a study of OX40 agonist ivuxolimab in advanced cancers. As for the study in general: Partial responses were observed in three patients, of whom one had hepatocellular carcinoma and two had cutaneous melanoma.

Trimming took off 4 bases at V and 1 base at J, with 17 bases between the two ends. In germline, CDR1 is MNHNS, CDR2 SASEGT. This CDR3 comprises 16 residues. Sequencing used immunoSEQ multiplex PCR; TCRdb keeps in-frame clones, though not all of them. The profile shows roughly 53,000 clones, 90% of them singletons. The sequence was obtained from an adult with an advanced solid tumor such as melanoma, head and neck, liver or kidney cancer. The sequencing used CD4+ or CD8+ T cells sorted from blood, collected in a trial of the OX40 agonist ivuxolimab. The genes are TRBV6-1 and TRBJ2-7; D may match TRBD1 or TRBD2 (5 bases each). CDR3 DNA sequence: TGTGCCAGCAGTGTGGGGACGGCAGGGAGTTCCTACGAGCAGTACTTC. Translated: CASSVGTAGSSYEQYF.